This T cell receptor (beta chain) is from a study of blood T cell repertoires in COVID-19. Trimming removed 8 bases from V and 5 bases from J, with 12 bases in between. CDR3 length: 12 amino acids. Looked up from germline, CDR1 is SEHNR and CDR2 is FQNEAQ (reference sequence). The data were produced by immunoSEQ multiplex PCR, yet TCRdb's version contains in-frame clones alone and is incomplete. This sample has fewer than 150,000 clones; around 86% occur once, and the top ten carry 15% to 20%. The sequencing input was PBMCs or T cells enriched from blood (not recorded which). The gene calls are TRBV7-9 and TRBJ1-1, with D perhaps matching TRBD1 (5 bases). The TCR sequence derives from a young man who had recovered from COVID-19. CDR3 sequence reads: CASFVGGTEAFF. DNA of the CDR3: TGTGCCAGCTTTGTGGGGGGGACTGAAGCTTTCTTT.